This TCR beta chain was observed in a study of early T cells in non-severe SARS-CoV-2 infection. Looking at the study overall: Sequencing input comprised bulk RNA from unsorted whole blood; chain pairing was not available. Study-level results: There was a bias toward anti-spike CD8 responses in VDJdb matching, which missed private and CD4 specificities.

TCRdb reanalysed the 5' RACE reads using MiXCR and keeps one entry per CDR3 protein. The table has roughly 69,000 distinct CDR3 sequences, about 9% seen once; the top ten hold about 6.1%. Per the germline V gene, CDR1 is MNHEY and CDR2 is SVGAGI. CDR3 length: 15 amino acids. With 6 bases removed from V and 4 bases from J, the gap between germline ends came to 18 bases. This clonotype was counted at least ten times. What it binds is not known. What was sequenced was whole blood. This TCR derives from an adult who was a healthcare worker with PCR-confirmed SARS-CoV-2 infection or an uninfected control (not recorded which). The chain is built from TRBV6-5 and TRBJ2-5; D not resolved. The CDR3 nucleotides are TGTGCCAGCAGCTTACGTACTCTGGATGGAGAGACCCAGTACTTC. The encoded protein is CASSLRTLDGETQYF.